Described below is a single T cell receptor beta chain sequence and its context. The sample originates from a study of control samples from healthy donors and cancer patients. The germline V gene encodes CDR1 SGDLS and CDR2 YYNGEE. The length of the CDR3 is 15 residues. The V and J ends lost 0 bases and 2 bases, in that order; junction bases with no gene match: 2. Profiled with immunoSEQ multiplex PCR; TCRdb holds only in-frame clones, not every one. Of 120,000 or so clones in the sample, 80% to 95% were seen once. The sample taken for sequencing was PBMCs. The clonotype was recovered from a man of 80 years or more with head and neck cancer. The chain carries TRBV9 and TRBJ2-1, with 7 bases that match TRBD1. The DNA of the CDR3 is TGTGCCAGCAGCGTAGGACAGGGAACCTACAATGAGCAGTTCTTC. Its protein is CASSVGQGTYNEQFF.